The 26 T cell receptor beta chains below were found in one sample sequenced in a study of blood T cells in healthy people across ages. A sample-barcoded 5' primer and a J-beta primer mix were used in a second PCR of roughly 7 to 11 cycles. TCRdb itself ran the 5' RACE reads through MiXCR, one entry per CDR3 protein. The sample holds about 680,000 distinct CDR3 sequences, over 45% seen once. The sample consisted of blood. Receptor source: an older woman in good health.

This chain joins TRBV28 and TRBJ2-2, with D possibly being TRBD2 (5 bases). Per the germline V gene, CDR1 is MDHEN and CDR2 is SYDVKM. The CDR3 runs 17 residues. V lost 6 bases and J lost 2, with 19 bases in between. The CDR3 sequence is CASSPPRSGDNTGELFF. The CDR3 DNA sequence: TGTGCCAGCAGCCCCCCACGATCCGGGGATAACACCGGGGAGCTGTTTTTT.

Only a few counts were recorded for this clonotype. V is TRBV20-1 and J is TRBJ2-3, with 9 bases matching TRBD2. Germline V gene lookup returns CDR1 DFQATT and CDR2 SNEGSKA (reference sequence). The CDR3 contains 15 residues. The trim removed 5 bases at V and 5 bases at J, leaving 11 bases unmatched. The CDR3 sequence is CSARGIAGVGDTQYF. CDR3 nucleotide sequence: TGCAGTGCTCGGGGAATAGCGGGAGTGGGAGATACGCAGTATTTT.

This clonotype was detected a few times. This rearrangement joins TRBV7-9 to TRBJ1-4; TRBD1 might be the D (6 bases). Germline V CDR1 and CDR2: SEHNR, FQNEAQ (reference sequence). This CDR3 comprises 15 residues. The V end was cut by 4 bases, the J end by 5 bases, with 14 bases between. CDR3: CASSSGGSGNEKLFF. CDR3 nucleotides: TGTGCCAGCAGCTCGGGGGGCAGCGGAAATGAAAAACTGTTTTTT.

This chain uses TRBV29-1 with TRBJ2-5; D perhaps matches TRBD2 (6 bases). V dropped 3 bases and J dropped 5 bases, with 13 bases sitting between them. CDR1 and CDR2 (germline): SQVTM, ANQGSEA. This CDR3 has 13 amino acids. The chain's CDR3 is CSVETGRGETQYF. CDR3 DNA sequence: TGCAGCGTTGAGACTGGCCGGGGGGAGACCCAGTACTTC.

A few counts support this clonotype. The chain carries TRBV28 and TRBJ2-5, with TRBD1 matching 9 bases. Germline V gene lookup returns CDR1 MDHEN and CDR2 SYDVKM. CDR3 length equals 19 residues. The junction had 23 bases not matched to a gene; V was cut back by 7 bases and J by 5 bases. In DNA, the CDR3 is TGTGCCAGCAACCCAAGTCACACTAGGCAAACAGGGGGCGCGGAGACCCAGTACTTC. It encodes CASNPSHTRQTGGAETQYF. Full variable domain (remainder filled in from reference TRBV28 and TRBJ2-5): DVKVTQSSRYLVKRTGEKVFLECVQDMDHENMFWYRQDPGLGLRLIYFSYDVKMKEKGDIPEGYSVSREKKERFSLILESASTNQTSMYLCASNPSHTRQTGGAETQYFGPGTRLLVL.

The chain employs TRBV7-3 and TRBJ2-1, with TRBD1 matching 10 bases. Per germline, CDR1 SGHTA and CDR2 FQGTGA. V lost 3 bases and J lost 3; bases outside the gene matches: 2. The CDR3 extends over 15 amino acids. For the CDR3, the DNA is TGTGCCAGCAGCTTCCGGGACAGGGGCTACAATGAGCAGTTCTTC. Translated: CASSFRDRGYNEQFF.

This clonotype appeared a single time. The chain is built from TRBV9 and TRBJ2-1; 12 bases match TRBD2. CDR1 is SGDLS, CDR2 YYNGEE, per germline. The CDR3 loop spans 17 amino acids. V was clipped by 2 bases and J by 0 bases; unmatched bases: 3. The DNA for the CDR3 is TGTGCCAGCAGCGTCCTAGCGGGAGGGAGCTCCTACAATGAGCAGTTCTTC. Translating it yields CASSVLAGGSSYNEQFF.

The table lists this clonotype with a few counts. The chain carries TRBV7-9 and TRBJ1-1, with 9 positions matching TRBD1. The CDR3 covers 15 residues. Trimming cost V 5 bases and J 1 base; bases outside gene matches: 5. Per germline, CDR1 SEHNR and CDR2 FQNEAQ (reference sequence). The CDR3 here is CASSTRDRENTEAFF. CDR3 coding DNA: TGTGCCAGCAGCACCCGGGACAGGGAGAACACTGAAGCTTTCTTT.

This chain uses TRBV2 with TRBJ2-5; unclear D gene. CDR1 is SNHLY, CDR2 FYNNEI, per germline. Trimming took 4 bases from V and 13 from J, leaving 13 bases between them. The CDR3 has 11 residues. The CDR3 DNA follows: TGTGCCAGCAGTGCGGACGGCAGGTTGTACTTC. Protein sequence: CASSADGRLYF. Full variable domain (outside the CDR3, taken from reference TRBV2 and TRBJ2-5): EPEVTQTPSHQVTQMGQEVILRCVPISNHLYFYWYRQILGQKVEFLVSFYNNEISEKSEIFDDQFSVERPDGSNFTLKIRSTKLEDSAMYFCASSADGRLYFGPGTRLLVL.

J is TRBJ2-2 and V is TRBV2; 8 nucleotides agree with TRBD2. There are 17 residues in the CDR3. V dropped 4 bases and J dropped 0; count of bases not matched to a gene: 7. The germline gives CDR1 SNHLY, CDR2 FYNNEI. The CDR3 sequence is CASSGSGRGSNTGELFF. As DNA, the CDR3 is TGTGCCAGCAGTGGGTCCGGGAGGGGGTCGAACACCGGGGAGCTGTTTTTT.

The chain employs TRBV4-2 and TRBJ2-3, with D uncertain. V dropped 1 base and J dropped 0 bases, with 8 bases sitting between them. Germline V gives CDR1 LGHNA, CDR2 YNFKEQ. This CDR3 has 15 amino acids. The CDR3 region has the DNA TGTGCCAGCAGCCAAGCACCAAGTAGCACAGATACGCAGTATTTT. This encodes CASSQAPSSTDTQYF.

Many counts were recorded for this clonotype. This chain links TRBV5-1 with TRBJ1-2, with TRBD1 as a possible D gene (5 bases). Germline-derived CDR1 and CDR2 are SGHRS and YFSETQ. The CDR3 contains 14 residues. The germline V and J ends were trimmed by 1 base and 4 bases, with 11 bases remaining between them. In DNA, the CDR3 is TGCGCCAGCAGCTTGCCGGGGGGAACCTATGGCTACACCTTC. The encoded protein is CASSLPGGTYGYTF. Full variable domain (rest looked up from reference TRBV5-1 and TRBJ1-2): KAGVTQTPRYLIKTRGQQVTLSCSPISGHRSVSWYQQTPGQGLQFLFEYFSETQRNKGNFPGRFSGRQFSNSRSEMNVSTLELGDSALYLCASSLPGGTYGYTFGSGTRLTVV.

This chain joins TRBV5-1 and TRBJ2-7; D call uncertain. Trimming took 4 bases from V and 6 from J, leaving 17 bases between them. This CDR3 region has 14 residues. CDR1 is SGHRS and CDR2 is YFSETQ in the germline V gene. The CDR3 bases are TGCGCCAGCAGCAAGACCTTTGGCCCCTCCGAGCAGTACTTC. Encoded protein: CASSKTFGPSEQYF.

This clonotype has a count of ten or more. This chain connects TRBV4-2 to TRBJ2-5; D gene ambiguous. Germline lookup yields CDR1 LGHNA and CDR2 YNFKEQ. The V end was cut by 8 bases, the J end by 3 bases, with 10 bases between. This CDR3 is 12 amino acids long. The CDR3 loop reads CASSAGEETQYF. The CDR3 DNA is TGTGCCAGCTCAGCAGGCGAAGAGACCCAGTACTTC.

Of note for this clonotype: The junction does not match germline at one end; this may be a read error. The chain combines TRBV5-1 with TRBJ2-7; TRBD2 aligns across 10 bases. Looked up from germline, CDR1 is SGHRS and CDR2 is YFSETQ. The CDR3 extends over 14 amino acids. In DNA form, the CDR3 reads TGCGCCGGCAGCTTGGAGGCTAGCGGGAGCGAGCAGTACTTC. It is translated as CAGSLEASGSEQYF.

The chain uses TRBV7-3 and TRBJ1-2, with D possibly being TRBD1 (5 bases). The CDR3 has 12 residues. The germline V and J ends were trimmed by 5 bases and 13 bases, with 17 bases remaining between them. Germline V CDR1 and CDR2: SGHTA, FQGTGA. CDR3 bases: TGTGCCAGCAGCGCAAGACCGACAGCCGTCACCTTC. It is translated as CASSARPTAVTF.

This clonotype turned up a few times. CDR3 sequence: CASSQVGELAGGRDTQYF. The CDR3 DNA reads as TGTGCCAGCAGCCAAGTGGGAGAACTAGCGGGAGGGCGAGATACGCAGTATTTT. The chain has TRBV4-2 and TRBJ2-3; 13 bases are shared with TRBD2. The CDR3 covers 18 residues. The junction had 9 bases not matched to a gene; V was cut back by 1 base and J by 5 bases. Germline V gene data show CDR1 as LGHNA and CDR2 as YNFKEQ.

This rearrangement joins TRBV7-6 to TRBJ2-3, with D unresolved. V lost 5 bases to trimming and J lost 4 bases, with 16 bases between them. This CDR3 contains 15 residues. CDR1 is SGHVS and CDR2 is FNYEAQ in the germline V gene. The CDR3, as DNA: TGTGCCAGCAGCGCACGGACGTCAGGTTCAGATACGCAGTATTTT. This codes for CASSARTSGSDTQYF. The full variable domain, in which reference TRBV7-6 and TRBJ2-3 provide the parts outside the CDR3, is GAGVSQSPRYKVTKRGQDVALRCDPISGHVSLYWYRQALGQGPEFLTYFNYEAQQDKSGLPNDRFSAERPEGSISTLTIQRTEQRDSAMYRCASSARTSGSDTQYFGPGTRLTVL.

The chain is built from TRBV28 and TRBJ2-4; TRBD1 matches at 9 bases. Germline V gene data show CDR1 as MDHEN and CDR2 as SYDVKM. Trimming took 6 bases from V and 9 from J; bases not matched to a gene: 3. This CDR3 is built from 12 residues. The CDR3 region has the DNA TGTGCCAGCAGATCGACAGGGGGCATTCAGTACTTC. It translates to CASRSTGGIQYF. Complete variable domain (other parts from reference TRBV28 and TRBJ2-4): DVKVTQSSRYLVKRTGEKVFLECVQDMDHENMFWYRQDPGLGLRLIYFSYDVKMKEKGDIPEGYSVSREKKERFSLILESASTNQTSMYLCASRSTGGIQYFGAGTRLSVL.

J is TRBJ2-6 and V is TRBV5-4; possibly TRBD1 for D (6 bases). The CDR3 length is 16 residues. V dropped 4 bases and J dropped 2 bases, with 13 bases sitting between them. Germline lookup yields CDR1 SGHNT and CDR2 YYREEE (reference sequence). CDR3 DNA: TGTGCCAGCAGCCCTCCCCGGACAGCTGGGGCCAACGTCCTGACTTTC. Protein sequence: CASSPPRTAGANVLTF.

The DNA of the CDR3 is TGCAGCGTTGGACTAGCGGAAACTTACAATGAGCAGTTCTTC. It encodes CSVGLAETYNEQFF. This rearrangement joins TRBV20-1 to TRBJ2-1; the match to TRBD2 covers 10 bases. The CDR3 has 14 residues. In germline, CDR1 is DFQATT, CDR2 SNEGSKA (reference sequence).

The chain combines TRBV3-1 with TRBJ2-6, with D possibly called TRBD1 or TRBD2 (5 bases each). Per germline, CDR1 LGHDT and CDR2 YNNKEL (reference sequence). The CDR3 length is 14 residues. Trimming removed 1 base from V and 12 bases from J, with 13 bases in between. CDR3 DNA: TGTGCCAGCAGCCAAGGAGAAATTGGGGGCGTCCTGACTTTC. It specifies CASSQGEIGGVLTF.

This clonotype was seen at least ten times. The chain employs TRBV29-1 and TRBJ2-7, with D possibly being TRBD2 (6 bases). There are 11 residues in the CDR3. Deletions cut 6 bases from V and 1 base from J, with 7 bases between. Germline CDR1 reads SQVTM; CDR2 reads ANQGSEA. In nucleotides, the CDR3 is TGCAGCGTCGGGACTTCCTACGAGCAGTACTTC. This codes for CSVGTSYEQYF.

The V and J genes are TRBV7-2 and TRBJ2-3; 11 positions agree with TRBD2. This CDR3 has 16 residues. CDR1 and CDR2 from the germline V gene are SGHTA and FQGNSA. J lost 1 base, V lost 5 bases, and 5 bases had no gene match. The CDR3 loop is CASSSLAGGGTDTQYF. DNA of the CDR3: TGTGCCAGCAGCAGCCTAGCGGGAGGAGGCACAGATACGCAGTATTTT.

This clonotype has more than one count but fewer than ten. The rearrangement uses TRBV7-9 and TRBJ2-7; D unresolved. The V end lost 1 base, the J end lost 3 bases, and 7 bases lay between the germline ends. The CDR3 extends over 13 amino acids. CDR1 is SEHNR, CDR2 FQNEAQ, per germline (reference sequence). The CDR3 sequence is CASSLGANYEQYF. Here the CDR3 DNA reads TGTGCCAGCAGCTTAGGGGCTAACTACGAGCAGTACTTC.

The genes are TRBV5-5 and TRBJ2-7; no firm D call. V dropped 4 bases and J dropped 3 bases, with 17 bases sitting between them. The CDR3 sequence is 15 residues long. CDR1 and CDR2 from the germline V gene are SGHKS and YYEKEE (reference sequence). CDR3 DNA: TGTGCCAGCAGCCCCCCCCGTCAACCTCACTACGAGCAGTACTTC. The encoded protein is CASSPPRQPHYEQYF.